Included here is one T cell receptor beta chain sequence, with context. What it recognizes is unknown. Profiled with immunoSEQ multiplex PCR; TCRdb holds only in-frame clones, not every one. The profile shows some 80,000 clones, more than 85% of them singletons. V was clipped by 2 bases and J by 3 bases, with 9 bases between them. Germline values: CDR1 SGHDT, CDR2 YYEEEE. The CDR3 loop spans 13 amino acids. The data are from a study of siplizumab effects on memory and regulatory T cells. Findings of the study overall: Naive T cell populations appeared to exhibit greater diversity than memory cells and appeared to be major alloresponse contributors. Tregs that proliferated in siplizumab cultures did not have their suppressive function confirmed. No assignable naive or memory phenotype existed for roughly 75-96% of proliferating CD4+ or CD8+ clones. Alloreactive sequences from unstimulated CD4+ memory cells fell significantly with siplizumab.

This chain uses TRBV5-6 with TRBJ2-7; tentative D call: TRBD2 (5 bases). The clonotype originates from a human donor in good health. The sample consisted of CD8+ T cells sorted from blood. The CDR3 DNA reads as TGTGCCAGCAGCTTCCCCGGGGTCTACGAGCAGTACTTC. The encoded protein is CASSFPGVYEQYF.